This T cell receptor (beta chain) was identified during a study of radiation and T cells in renal cell carcinoma. Looking at the study overall: Nephrectomy followed 15 Gy stereotactic body radiation by 4 weeks. Whole-study findings and limits: In blood, top tumor clones expanded by 2 weeks, shrinking by 4.

The CDR3 has 16 residues. Trimming took 1 base from V and 2 from J; bases not matched to a gene: 7. Germline loops: CDR1 SGHTA, CDR2 FQGTGA. Time point: baseline pretreatment blood. Treatment meaning: 15 Gy SBRT to primary tumor, nephrectomy 4 weeks later. The tumor was a clear cell renal cell carcinoma. To note about this clone: Its antigen is still unknown.

The method was immunoSEQ multiplex PCR; TCRdb's version includes in-frame clones alone and lacks a portion of them. This sample has approximately 100,000 clones, with approximately 86% found just once. V is TRBV7-3 and J is TRBJ1-1; 7 bases map to TRBD1. Material: blood, obtained from a patient whose treatment included radiotherapy and nephrectomy. The TCR sequence derives from a man aged 50-59 years with renal cell carcinoma. The CDR3 region has the DNA TGTGCCAGCAGCTTAAGGGTGGGGACAGCCAACACTGAAGCTTTCTTT. Its translation: CASSLRVGTANTEAFF.